The clone carrying this T cell receptor beta chain was found many times. The antigen is unknown. This sample is part of a study of early T cells in non-severe SARS-CoV-2 infection. As for the study in general: Unsorted whole blood bulk RNA was sequenced, with unpaired chains. Study results and limitations: In VDJdb matching, anti-spike CD8 responses were favored while private and CD4 specificities went missing.

Attachment of unique molecular identifiers was made to individual cDNA molecules. TCRdb re-analysed the 5' RACE reads in MiXCR, keeping a single row per CDR3 protein. The sample records fewer than 40,000 distinct CDR3 sequences, roughly 4.9% being singletons. Germline values: CDR1 SGHDT, CDR2 YYEEEE. CDR3 length: 16 residues. Trimming pared 0 bases from V and 0 bases from J, leaving 11 bases between. Input material: whole blood. This TCR came from an adult who was a healthcare worker with PCR-confirmed SARS-CoV-2 infection or an uninfected control (not recorded which). The chain employs TRBV5-6 and TRBJ2-3, with D tentatively TRBD2 (5 bases). CDR3: CASSLGSWTSTDTQYF. In DNA form, the CDR3 reads TGTGCCAGCAGCTTGGGGAGCTGGACTAGCACAGATACGCAGTATTTT.